The 8 T cell receptor beta chains in this list originate from one sample, sequenced in a study of blood T cell repertoires in COVID-19 (dated by TCRdb to 2018 to 2020). Receptor libraries were prepared by the immunoSEQ multiplex PCR assay. In its TCRdb copy, this immuneACCESS table keeps in-frame sequences only and misses some clones. Where compared with another copy, unresolved V genes explain less than half of these, and the others have no known cause. The sample table shows some 310,000 clones, and 87% are seen once. The ten largest clones represent 1% of the sample. The sample taken for sequencing was peripheral blood. The receptors originated from a man aged 45-65 years with active or convalescent COVID-19.

The chain employs TRBV28 and TRBJ1-6, with D unresolved. Trimming stripped 5 bases from V and 7 bases from J, with 12 bases between. This CDR3 is built from 14 residues. Germline V gene data show CDR1 as MDHEN and CDR2 as SYDVKM. CDR3 sequence (DNA): TGTGCCAGCAGTACGTTGGAGGCGAATTCACCCCTCCACTTT. This codes for CASSTLEANSPLHF.

V gene TRBV6-1 combines with J gene TRBJ1-1; D gene uncertain. The CDR3 has 16 amino acids. Germline V gene data show CDR1 as MNHNS and CDR2 as SASEGT. Trimming removed 0 bases at V and 1 base at J, with 12 bases between. CDR3 protein: CASSEARPPSNTEAFF. Written as DNA, the CDR3 is TGTGCCAGCAGTGAAGCGAGGCCCCCCTCGAACACTGAAGCTTTCTTT.

The V gene is TRBV6-1, the J gene TRBJ2-4, with D possibly being TRBD1 (6 bases). Germline V gives CDR1 MNHNS, CDR2 SASEGT. There are 16 residues in the CDR3. The germline V and J ends were trimmed by 1 base and 0 bases, with 10 bases remaining between them. The CDR3 loop is CASSEVAGEAKNIQYF. The CDR3 DNA is TGTGCCAGCAGTGAAGTGGCAGGGGAAGCCAAAAACATTCAGTACTTC.

V usage is TRBV27 and J usage is TRBJ2-6; 11 bases map to TRBD2. The CDR3 extends over 18 amino acids. With 5 bases clipped from V and 0 bases from J, the junction kept 6 bases outside the gene matches. Per the germline V gene, CDR1 is MNHEY and CDR2 is SMNVEV (reference sequence). The CDR3, as DNA: TGTGCCAGCAGTCACCGACTAGCGGGAAGCTCTGGGGCCAACGTCCTGACTTTC. Translating it yields CASSHRLAGSSGANVLTF. Supplemented by reference TRBV27 and TRBJ2-6, the full variable domain reads EAQVTQNPRYLITVTGKKLTVTCSQNMNHEYMSWYRQDPGLGLRQIYYSMNVEVTDKGDVPEGYKVSRKEKRNFPLILESPSPNQTSLYFCASSHRLAGSSGANVLTFGAGSRLTVL.

V usage is TRBV30 and J usage is TRBJ1-3; D unclear. V was trimmed by 8 bases and J by 0 bases, leaving 8 bases between them. Germline values: CDR1 GTSNPN, CDR2 SVGIG (reference sequence). The CDR3 is 12 amino acids. The CDR3 DNA reads as TGTGCCCACAGCCTCTCTGGAAACACCATATATTTT. Its protein product is CAHSLSGNTIYF.

J is TRBJ1-1 and V is TRBV7-9; possible D gene TRBD1, 5 bases. The CDR3 sequence is 16 residues long. The germline gives CDR1 SEHNR, CDR2 FQNEAQ (reference sequence). V was shortened by 1 base and J by 1 base, with 13 bases between the two germline ends. The CDR3 reads CASSLGRKTENTEAFF. The CDR3 coding sequence is TGTGCCAGCAGCTTAGGTCGGAAGACAGAGAACACTGAAGCTTTCTTT.

The rearrangement links TRBV4-2 to TRBJ2-3; 8 bases match TRBD2. Per germline, CDR1 LGHNA and CDR2 YNFKEQ. The CDR3 consists of 16 residues. J gave up 0 bases and V 5 bases, and 7 bases lay outside the gene matches. Here the CDR3 DNA reads TGTGCCAGCAGCTTGGGTAGCGGGGCTAGCACAGATACGCAGTATTTT. Translated: CASSLGSGASTDTQYF.

A note on this clone: The same CDR3 is also encoded by other DNA sequences in this sample. The chain links TRBV3-1 (or the pseudogene TRBV3-2) to TRBJ2-7; D not resolved. The germline V and J ends were trimmed by 4 bases and 3 bases, with 4 bases remaining between them. The CDR3 totals 11 residues. Germline V gene lookup returns CDR1 LGHDT and CDR2 YNNKEL (reference sequence). CDR3 sequence (DNA): TGTGCCAGCAGCCTCAACTACGAGCAGTACTTC. This translates into CASSLNYEQYF.